This TCR beta chain was recorded in a study of CD8+ T cells in alopecia areata (dated by TCRdb to between 2018 and 2020). Some background on the complete study: The treated patients took part in an open-label pilot trial in which moderate-to-severe alopecia areata was treated with oral tofacitinib at 5 to 10 mg twice daily. Tofacitinib was administered for 6 to 18 months, and 6 months of follow-up off drug were then conducted to assess delayed response and recurrence. In both human patients and the C3H/HeJ mouse model, the study applied high-throughput TCRbeta sequencing to look at T cell clonal expansion in alopecia areata. On the human side, TCRbeta sequencing was run on scalp tissue and on sorted CD4+ and CD8+ peripheral blood T cells from healthy controls and from alopecia areata patients with either patchy or totalis/universalis disease. Patients on tofacitinib were biopsied at baseline and after 4 and 24 weeks of treatment, and several of the patients also had a later scalp biopsy. Scalp clonality was compared among normal scalp (n=4), patchy alopecia areata scalp (n=8), and alopecia totalis/universalis scalp (n=8). RNA was extracted with the PAXgene miRNA kit for fixed scalp, the miRNeasy kit for PBMCs, and the RNeasy kit for mouse skin. TCRbeta CDR3 regions were amplified by immunoSEQ multiplex PCR using 35 Vbeta forward and 13 Jbeta reverse primers.

This specimen's time point label, per the study, means: baseline before oral tofacitinib. From alopecia areata patients, peripheral blood was collected along with lesional scalp punch biopsies. After PBMCs were isolated by density centrifugation and stained for CD3, CD4 and CD8, a FACSAria was used to sort CD4+ and CD8+ T cells. The library was built by means of the immunoSEQ multiplex PCR assay. For TCR sequencing, RNA was extracted from every sample and reverse transcribed into cDNA to serve as template. SuperScript III was used for first-strand cDNA synthesis, primed with a 2:1 mix of oligo-dT and random hexamers. A synthetic immune receptor repertoire was used to gauge amplification bias, and whatever bias remained was removed computationally. The source study handled its data this way. Raw reads were preprocessed for error removal, and CDR3 was defined according to IMGT conventions as running from the conserved cysteine to phenylalanine. Clonality was computed as 1 minus the Shannon entropy, with the entropy normalized by log2 of the number of productive unique TCRs. Whether scalp clones were CD4 or CD8 was inferred by matching scalp TCRbeta sequences against CD4 and CD8 repertoires sorted from blood. This is the immuneACCESS table as TCRdb keeps it, with only in-frame sequences that have V and J called. A part of the clones is gone; compared with another copy, unresolved V genes explain less than half, and the rest is unexplained. That table furnishes V, J and clone size, whereas the DNA furnished D and trimming. For this sample there are about 56,000 clones; about 96% appear just once. Of the sample, under 30% is held by the ten largest clones.

Concerning this clone itself: There is no known antigen for this receptor. Qualities for individual bases were not recorded, and no much larger clone is one base off.

Reading from cysteine to phenylalanine, the CDR3 counts 14 amino acids. Just CDR3 DNA is preserved here, 42 bases in frame from base 1. In the germline V gene, CDR1 corresponds to WSHSY and CDR2 to SAAADI. Trimming at the junction amounts to 2 bases on V and 0 bases on J, and the germline ends lie 7 bases apart. Here is what the overall study found, with its caveats: Resident alphabeta T cells in normal human skin are also sequenced, complicating scalp TCR repertoire analysis, unlike mouse skin dominated by gammadelta T cells. Compared with normal scalp, lesional scalp had higher clonality and more expanded CD8+ clones, particularly in alopecia totalis/universalis, a pattern that suggests antigenic drive. TCR sequences shared between patients were less clear than in mice, possibly partly because of HLA diversity in the patient population.

The source material was CD8+ T cells sorted from blood, sampled at week 0. The receptor comes from a human donor with alopecia areata. In this chain, TRBV10-2 is recombined with TRBJ1-2, with the D gene uncertain. The CDR3 here reads CASSEGTTNYGYTF. The nucleotides read TGCGCCAGCAGTGAGGGTACAACTAACTATGGCTACACCTTC.